A selection of T cell receptor beta chains follows, all from one sample in a study of T-cell memory formation after mild COVID-19. Via MiXCR, TCRdb re-called the 5' RACE reads, giving one row per CDR3 protein. The data contain 11,000 to 15,000 distinct CDR3 sequences, roughly 20% of them singletons. Sequencing used PBMCs or a T cell subset sorted from them (not recorded which). All receptors come from an adult woman who had mild COVID-19 (a few samples of this study predate the infection). Cell type and time point are not known. The CDR3 runs from the conserved cysteine through the conserved F or W. A D gene is named only where the DNA matches it firmly. Some rows mark clone size as missing; the rest say once, few, many or name a class of expanded clone.

V	size	D	J	DNA	CDR3
TRBV7-2	-	TRBD1	TRBJ2-2	TGTGCCAGCAGACAGGACAGGGGAAGTCCCGGGGAGCTGTTTTTT	CASRQDRGSPGELFF
TRBV4-1	many	-	TRBJ1-1	TGCGCCAGCAGCCTAGGACAGTACACTGAAGCTTTCTTT	CASSLGQYTEAFF
TRBV27	many	-	TRBJ2-7	TGTGCCAGCAGTTTCATCCCGGGACCTAGAGGAGACGAGCAGTACTTC	CASSFIPGPRGDEQYF
TRBV6-4	many	-	TRBJ2-1	TGTGCCAGCAGCAAAGCGGAGGGCTCCTACAATGAGCAGTTCTTC	CASSKAEGSYNEQFF
TRBV27	many	-	TRBJ2-1	TGTGCCAGCAGTCCCACTCTGACAGGCCGAGGGGAGGATGAGCAGTTCTTC	CASSPTLTGRGEDEQFF
TRBV4-3	many	-	TRBJ1-6	TGCGCCAGCAGCCAAGATCTTGCGGGAACTTCACCCCTCCACTTT	CASSQDLAGTSPLHF
TRBV29-1	many	-	TRBJ2-7	TGCAGCGTTGCCAGCGGACCAATCTCCTACGAGCAGTACTTC	CSVASGPISYEQYF
TRBV7-9	-	TRBD2	TRBJ2-1	TGTGCCAGCAGCTCCGGTGGGGGACTAGCGGGGGAAGGTGAGCAGTTCTTC	CASSSGGGLAGEGEQFF
TRBV7-9	-	-	TRBJ2-7	TGTGCCAGCAGCTTACGGGACATCCCCTACGAGCAGTACTTC	CASSLRDIPYEQYF
TRBV6-2/TRBV6-3	many	TRBD1	TRBJ2-7	TGTGCCAGCAGGACCCGTAGACAGGGGGCCTACGAGCAGTACTTC	CASRTRRQGAYEQYF
TRBV12-3/TRBV12-4	many	TRBD1	TRBJ1-2	TGTGCCAGCAGTGCACAGGGGTTGTCCTATGGCTACACCTTC	CASSAQGLSYGYTF
TRBV5-1	many	-	TRBJ2-2	TGCGCCAGCAGCTTGATTTATGGAAACACCGGGGAGCTGTTTTTT	CASSLIYGNTGELFF
TRBV2	many	-	TRBJ2-5	TGTGCCAGCAGTTCCCCGATCGATGAACAAGAGACCCAGTACTTC	CASSSPIDEQETQYF
TRBV6-5	many	-	TRBJ2-5	TGTGCCAGCATCGACAGGGGAGGGGAGACCCAGTACTTC	CASIDRGGETQYF
TRBV4-1	many	TRBD1	TRBJ2-2	TGCGCCAGCAGCCAAGGCCGGACAGGGTTGGGCGGGGAGCTGTTTTTT	CASSQGRTGLGGELFF
TRBV24-1	many	TRBD1	TRBJ1-5	TGTGCCACCTGCGACAGGGGCAATCAGCCCCAGCATTTT	CATCDRGNQPQHF